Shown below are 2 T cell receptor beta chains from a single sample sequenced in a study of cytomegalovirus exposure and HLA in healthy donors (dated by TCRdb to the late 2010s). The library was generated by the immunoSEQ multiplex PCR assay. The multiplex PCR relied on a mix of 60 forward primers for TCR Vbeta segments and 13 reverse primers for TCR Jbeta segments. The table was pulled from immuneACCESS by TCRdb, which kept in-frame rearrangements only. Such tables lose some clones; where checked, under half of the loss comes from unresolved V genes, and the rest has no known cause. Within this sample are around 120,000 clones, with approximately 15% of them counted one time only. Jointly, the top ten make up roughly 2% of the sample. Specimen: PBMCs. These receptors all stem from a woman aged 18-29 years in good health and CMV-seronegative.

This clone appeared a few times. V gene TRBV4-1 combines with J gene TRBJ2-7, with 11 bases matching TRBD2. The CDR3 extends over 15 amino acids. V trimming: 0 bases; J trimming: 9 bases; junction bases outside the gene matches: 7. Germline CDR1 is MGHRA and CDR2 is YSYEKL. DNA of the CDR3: TGCGCCAGCAGCCAAGAAGGGCTAGCGGGGGGAGCGCAGTACTTC. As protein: CASSQEGLAGGAQYF.

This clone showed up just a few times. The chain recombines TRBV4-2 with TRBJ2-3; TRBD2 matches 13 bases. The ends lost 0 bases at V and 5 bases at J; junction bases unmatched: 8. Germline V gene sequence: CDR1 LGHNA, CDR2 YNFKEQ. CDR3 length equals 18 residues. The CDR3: CASSQDPGTSGAKDTQYF. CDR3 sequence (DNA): TGTGCCAGCAGCCAAGACCCCGGGACTAGCGGGGCTAAAGATACGCAGTATTTT.